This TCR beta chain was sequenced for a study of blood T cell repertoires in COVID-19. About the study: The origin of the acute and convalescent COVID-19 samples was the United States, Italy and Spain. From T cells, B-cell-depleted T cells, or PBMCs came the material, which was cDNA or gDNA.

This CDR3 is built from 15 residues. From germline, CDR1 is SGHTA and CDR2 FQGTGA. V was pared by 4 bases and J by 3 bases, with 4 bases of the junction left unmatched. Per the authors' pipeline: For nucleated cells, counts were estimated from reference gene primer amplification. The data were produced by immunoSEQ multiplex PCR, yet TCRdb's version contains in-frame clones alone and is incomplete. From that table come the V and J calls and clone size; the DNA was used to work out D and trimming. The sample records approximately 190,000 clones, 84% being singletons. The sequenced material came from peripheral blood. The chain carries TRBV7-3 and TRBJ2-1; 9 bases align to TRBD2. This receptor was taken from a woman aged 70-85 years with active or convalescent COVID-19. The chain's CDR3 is CASSSSGTDYNEQFF. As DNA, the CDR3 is TGTGCCAGCAGCTCTAGCGGGACAGACTACAATGAGCAGTTCTTC.